This is a list of T cell receptor beta chains from one sample in a study of Ad26.COV2.S vaccination and SARS-CoV-2 variants. Produced via immunoSEQ multiplex PCR; TCRdb's table is partial and in-frame only. The sample contains about 680,000 clones, around 90% of which appear only once. This sample comprised peripheral blood, obtained in a trial of Ad26.COV2.S vaccine versus placebo. The source is a person aged 18 to 65 who received the Ad26.COV2.S COVID-19 vaccine or a placebo. CDR3s include the opening cysteine and the closing phenylalanine or tryptophan. Fields, in order: clone size, J gene, V gene, D gene, CDR3 protein, CDR3 DNA. The D gene is left open where the match is weak. Expanded clones are given a class, and other clones once, few, many or no size at all.

abundance: -; j_gene: TRBJ2-1; v_gene: TRBV7-3; d_gene: -; CDR3aa: CASSLSVGVAEDYNEQFF; CDR3nt: TGTGCCAGCAGCTTAAGCGTCGGGGTAGCGGAGGACTACAATGAGCAGTTCTTC
abundance: -; j_gene: TRBJ2-7; v_gene: TRBV5-8; d_gene: -; CDR3aa: CASSFRTGLEQYF; CDR3nt: TGTGCCAGCAGCTTTCGGACTGGGCTCGAGCAGTACTTC
abundance: -; j_gene: TRBJ1-1; v_gene: TRBV30; d_gene: -; CDR3aa: CAWGGVGRKAFF; CDR3nt: TGTGCCTGGGGAGGTGTAGGACGGAAAGCTTTCTTT
abundance: -; j_gene: TRBJ2-3; v_gene: TRBV7-8; d_gene: TRBD1; CDR3aa: CASSLPGGTPDTQYF; CDR3nt: TGTGCCAGCAGCCTCCCAGGGGGCACTCCAGATACGCAGTATTTT
abundance: -; j_gene: TRBJ2-7; v_gene: TRBV3-1/TRBV3-2; d_gene: TRBD1; CDR3aa: CASSQDRRDRAGYEQYF; CDR3nt: TGTGCCAGCAGCCAAGATCGCCGGGACAGGGCCGGCTACGAGCAGTACTTC
abundance: -; j_gene: TRBJ2-6; v_gene: TRBV7-9; d_gene: -; CDR3aa: CASSLGPAISGANVLTF; CDR3nt: TGTGCCAGCAGCTTAGGTCCAGCAATCTCTGGGGCCAACGTCCTGACTTTC
abundance: once; j_gene: TRBJ2-3; v_gene: TRBV2; d_gene: -; CDR3aa: CASTRDLTVGDTQYF; CDR3nt: TGTGCCAGCACCAGGGACTTAACGGTGGGGGATACGCAGTATTTT
abundance: -; j_gene: TRBJ1-4; v_gene: TRBV4-2; d_gene: -; CDR3aa: CASSQLQGSATNEKLFF; CDR3nt: TGTGCCAGCAGCCAACTCCAGGGTTCGGCAACTAATGAAAAACTGTTTTTT
abundance: -; j_gene: TRBJ2-1; v_gene: TRBV6-6; d_gene: TRBD2; CDR3aa: CASSYRLAGGDEQFF; CDR3nt: TGTGCCAGCAGTTACCGGCTAGCGGGGGGCGATGAGCAGTTCTTC
abundance: -; j_gene: TRBJ2-5; v_gene: TRBV21-1; d_gene: -; CDR3aa: CASSNRQGEGETQYF; CDR3nt: TGTGCCAGCAGCAATCGACAGGGTGAAGGAGAGACCCAGTACTTC
abundance: -; j_gene: TRBJ2-5; v_gene: TRBV6-6; d_gene: TRBD1; CDR3aa: CASSYPGGAGETQYF; CDR3nt: TGTGCCAGCAGTTATCCAGGGGGCGCGGGAGAGACCCAGTACTTC
abundance: once; j_gene: TRBJ2-5; v_gene: TRBV6-5; d_gene: TRBD2; CDR3aa: CASSRLAPLETQYF; CDR3nt: TGTGCCAGCAGCAGACTAGCGCCGCTGGAGACCCAGTACTTC
abundance: -; j_gene: TRBJ2-7; v_gene: TRBV18; d_gene: -; CDR3aa: CASSPRADTYEQYF; CDR3nt: TGTGCCAGCTCACCACGAGCGGACACCTACGAGCAGTACTTC
abundance: -; j_gene: TRBJ2-1; v_gene: TRBV30; d_gene: TRBD2; CDR3aa: CAWSGLAGSSYNEQFF; CDR3nt: TGTGCCTGGAGTGGACTAGCGGGAAGCTCCTACAATGAGCAGTTCTTC
abundance: -; j_gene: TRBJ1-5; v_gene: TRBV6-5; d_gene: -; CDR3aa: CASSYGRGHNQPQHF; CDR3nt: TGTGCCAGCAGTTACGGTCGAGGGCACAATCAGCCCCAGCATTTT
abundance: -; j_gene: TRBJ2-5; v_gene: TRBV7-2; d_gene: -; CDR3aa: CASSFSDWGETQYF; CDR3nt: TGTGCCAGCAGCTTTAGCGACTGGGGGGAGACCCAGTACTTC
abundance: -; j_gene: TRBJ2-1; v_gene: TRBV7-7; d_gene: -; CDR3aa: CASSLDRGDEQFF; CDR3nt: TGTGCTAGCAGCTTAGATCGGGGAGATGAGCAGTTCTTC
abundance: -; j_gene: TRBJ2-7; v_gene: TRBV9; d_gene: -; CDR3aa: CASSSGVREQYF; CDR3nt: TGTGCCAGCAGCTCAGGGGTGCGGGAGCAGTACTTC
abundance: many; j_gene: TRBJ2-7; v_gene: TRBV14; d_gene: -; CDR3aa: CASSQAIGSAYEQYF; CDR3nt: TGTGCCAGCAGCCAAGCGATTGGATCGGCCTACGAGCAGTACTTC
abundance: once; j_gene: TRBJ2-1; v_gene: TRBV7-9; d_gene: -; CDR3aa: CASSSIDNEQFF; CDR3nt: TGTGCCAGCAGCTCGATCGACAATGAGCAGTTCTTC
abundance: -; j_gene: TRBJ2-3; v_gene: TRBV10-1; d_gene: -; CDR3aa: CASSGPRATDTQYF; CDR3nt: TGCGCCAGCAGTGGACCTCGGGCCACAGATACGCAGTATTTT
abundance: -; j_gene: TRBJ2-3; v_gene: TRBV5-6; d_gene: TRBD1; CDR3aa: CASSLPGQGDTDTQYF; CDR3nt: TGTGCCAGCAGCTTGCCGGGACAGGGGGACACAGATACGCAGTATTTT
abundance: -; j_gene: TRBJ1-1; v_gene: TRBV11-3; d_gene: -; CDR3aa: CASSLWAVRTPRSSNTEAFF; CDR3nt: TGTGCCAGCAGCTTATGGGCCGTACGTACACCAAGGAGCTCGAACACTGAAGCTTTCTTT
abundance: -; j_gene: TRBJ1-4; v_gene: TRBV12-3/TRBV12-4; d_gene: -; CDR3aa: CASSPQVQKLFF; CDR3nt: TGTGCCAGCAGTCCACAGGTCCAAAAACTGTTTTTT
abundance: -; j_gene: TRBJ2-1; v_gene: TRBV10-3; d_gene: TRBD1; CDR3aa: CAITADRGRGGEQFF; CDR3nt: TGTGCCATCACAGCGGACAGGGGGCGCGGGGGTGAGCAGTTCTTC
abundance: -; j_gene: TRBJ1-5; v_gene: TRBV27; d_gene: TRBD1; CDR3aa: CASRSGTGVNQPQHF; CDR3nt: TGTGCCAGCCGATCCGGGACAGGCGTCAATCAGCCCCAGCATTTT
abundance: -; j_gene: TRBJ1-5; v_gene: TRBV12-3/TRBV12-4; d_gene: -; CDR3aa: CASSFSWNQPQHF; CDR3nt: TGTGCCAGCAGTTTCTCTTGGAATCAGCCCCAGCATTTT
abundance: -; j_gene: TRBJ1-5; v_gene: TRBV5-1; d_gene: -; CDR3aa: CASSLDGASNQPQHF; CDR3nt: TGCGCCAGCAGCTTGGATGGGGCTAGCAATCAGCCCCAGCATTTT
abundance: -; j_gene: TRBJ2-6; v_gene: TRBV7-8; d_gene: -; CDR3aa: CASSLLITGSGANVLTF; CDR3nt: TGTGCCAGCAGCTTACTTATCACAGGGTCTGGGGCCAACGTCCTGACTTTC
abundance: -; j_gene: TRBJ2-1; v_gene: TRBV29-1; d_gene: TRBD2; CDR3aa: CSVEPLAGDGWEQFF; CDR3nt: TGCAGCGTTGAACCACTAGCGGGAGATGGATGGGAGCAGTTCTTC
abundance: -; j_gene: TRBJ2-7; v_gene: TRBV6-6; d_gene: -; CDR3aa: CASETGTDSYEQYF; CDR3nt: TGTGCCAGCGAAACCGGGACTGACTCCTACGAGCAGTACTTC
abundance: -; j_gene: TRBJ1-6; v_gene: TRBV27; d_gene: TRBD1; CDR3aa: CATSRGRNSPLHF; CDR3nt: TGTGCCACCTCCAGGGGGCGGAATTCACCCCTCCACTTT
abundance: -; j_gene: TRBJ1-1; v_gene: TRBV2; d_gene: -; CDR3aa: CASSQGVRVPAFF; CDR3nt: TGTGCCAGCAGTCAAGGGGTACGTGTACCAGCTTTCTTT
abundance: -; j_gene: TRBJ1-6; v_gene: TRBV3-1/TRBV3-2; d_gene: -; CDR3aa: CASSQGGSLNSPLHF; CDR3nt: TGTGCCAGCAGCCAGGGAGGATCACTTAATTCACCCCTCCACTTT
abundance: -; j_gene: TRBJ2-2; v_gene: TRBV4-1; d_gene: TRBD1; CDR3aa: CASSQVPGQGVIRDTGELFF; CDR3nt: TGCGCCAGCAGCCAAGTCCCGGGACAGGGGGTAATCCGGGACACCGGGGAGCTGTTTTTT
abundance: -; j_gene: TRBJ1-1; v_gene: TRBV9; d_gene: TRBD1; CDR3aa: CASSTQGGTEAFF; CDR3nt: TGTGCCAGCAGCACCCAGGGGGGCACTGAAGCTTTCTTT
abundance: -; j_gene: TRBJ2-2; v_gene: TRBV9; d_gene: TRBD2; CDR3aa: CASSPGLAGGRTGELFF; CDR3nt: TGTGCCAGCAGCCCGGGACTAGCGGGGGGGCGTACCGGGGAGCTGTTTTTT
abundance: once; j_gene: TRBJ2-3; v_gene: TRBV18; d_gene: TRBD2; CDR3aa: CASSPGLAGTDTQYF; CDR3nt: TGTGCCAGCTCCCCCGGACTAGCGGGGACAGATACGCAGTATTTT
abundance: once; j_gene: TRBJ1-1; v_gene: TRBV11-2; d_gene: TRBD1; CDR3aa: CASSLDRGRRGLEAFF; CDR3nt: TGTGCCAGCAGCTTAGATAGGGGGCGCAGGGGTCTGGAAGCTTTCTTT
abundance: -; j_gene: TRBJ1-2; v_gene: TRBV5-1; d_gene: -; CDR3aa: CASRATGNRGYGYTF; CDR3nt: TGCGCCAGCAGGGCGACGGGAAATAGGGGCTATGGCTACACCTTC
abundance: -; j_gene: TRBJ2-3; v_gene: TRBV11-2; d_gene: -; CDR3aa: CASSLGVREPQYF; CDR3nt: TGTGCCAGCAGCTTGGGAGTACGGGAGCCGCAGTATTTT